This paragraph reports one T cell receptor (beta chain). Profiled with immunoSEQ multiplex PCR; TCRdb holds only in-frame clones, not every one. The sample consists of roughly 300,000 clones, 80% to 90% of them appearing once. These data are taken from a study of blood T cell repertoires in COVID-19. Looking at the study overall: Some COVID-19 samples were acute and others convalescent; all came from the United States, Italy and Spain. The analysed material was cDNA or gDNA that came from T cells, B-cell-depleted T cells, or PBMCs.

The CDR3 length is 16 residues. The V and J ends lost 1 base and 9 bases, in that order; junction bases with no gene match: 12. Germline CDR1 SGHKS, CDR2 YYEKEE (reference sequence). The chain links TRBV5-5 to TRBJ2-5; TRBD2 agrees at 10 bases. The sequence was collected from a woman between 35 and 50 years old who had recovered from COVID-19. The sequenced sample was peripheral blood. This chain's CDR3 is CASSLRQSGGVSPQYF. The CDR3 nucleotides are TGTGCCAGCAGCTTGCGCCAAAGCGGGGGGGTTAGTCCCCAGTACTTC.